This T cell receptor (beta chain) is drawn from a study of blood T cell repertoires in COVID-19. Assay: immunoSEQ multiplex PCR; the TCRdb copy retains only in-frame clones and omits some. The table has about 170,000 clones, approximately 84% seen once. Germline loops: CDR1 LGHDT, CDR2 YNNKEL (reference sequence). Trimming took 4 bases from V and 5 from J, leaving 14 bases between them. The CDR3 loop spans 14 amino acids. Sequenced input: peripheral blood. The genes are TRBV3-1 (or the pseudogene TRBV3-2) and TRBJ2-5; tentative D call: TRBD2 (5 bases). The source is a woman aged 80 or over with COVID-19, enrolled during active disease. The DNA for the CDR3 is TGTGCCAGCAGCCGAGAAACCAGGAGGGAGACCCAGTACTTC. The encoded protein is CASSRETRRETQYF.